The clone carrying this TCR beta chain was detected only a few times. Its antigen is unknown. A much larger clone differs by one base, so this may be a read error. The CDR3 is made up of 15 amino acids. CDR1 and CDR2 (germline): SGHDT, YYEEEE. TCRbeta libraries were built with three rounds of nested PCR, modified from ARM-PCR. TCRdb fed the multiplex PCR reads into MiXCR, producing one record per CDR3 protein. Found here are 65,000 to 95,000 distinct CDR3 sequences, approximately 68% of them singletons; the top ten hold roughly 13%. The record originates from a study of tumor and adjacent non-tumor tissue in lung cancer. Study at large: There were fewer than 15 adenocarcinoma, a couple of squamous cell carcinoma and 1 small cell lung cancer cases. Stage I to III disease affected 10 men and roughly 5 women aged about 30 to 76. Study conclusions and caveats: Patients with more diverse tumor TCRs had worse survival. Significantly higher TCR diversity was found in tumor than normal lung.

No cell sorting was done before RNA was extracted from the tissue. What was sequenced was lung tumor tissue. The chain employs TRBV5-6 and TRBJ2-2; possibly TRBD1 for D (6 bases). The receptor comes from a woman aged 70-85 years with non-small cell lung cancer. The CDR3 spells CTSSSRQAYRGELFF. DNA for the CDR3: TGTACCAGCAGCTCCCGACAGGCCTACAGAGGGGAGCTGTTTTTT.